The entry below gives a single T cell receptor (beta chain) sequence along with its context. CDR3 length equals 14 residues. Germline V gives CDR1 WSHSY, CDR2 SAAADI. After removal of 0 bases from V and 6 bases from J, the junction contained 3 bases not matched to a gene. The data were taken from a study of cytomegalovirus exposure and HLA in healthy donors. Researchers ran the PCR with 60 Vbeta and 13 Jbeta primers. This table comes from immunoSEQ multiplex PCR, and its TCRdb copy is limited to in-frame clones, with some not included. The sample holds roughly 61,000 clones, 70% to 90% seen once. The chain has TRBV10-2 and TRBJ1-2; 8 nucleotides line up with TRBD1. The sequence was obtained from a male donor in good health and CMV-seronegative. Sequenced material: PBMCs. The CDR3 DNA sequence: TGCGCCAGCAGTGAGTCTCCAGGGGGCGATGGCTACACCTTC. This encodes CASSESPGGDGYTF.